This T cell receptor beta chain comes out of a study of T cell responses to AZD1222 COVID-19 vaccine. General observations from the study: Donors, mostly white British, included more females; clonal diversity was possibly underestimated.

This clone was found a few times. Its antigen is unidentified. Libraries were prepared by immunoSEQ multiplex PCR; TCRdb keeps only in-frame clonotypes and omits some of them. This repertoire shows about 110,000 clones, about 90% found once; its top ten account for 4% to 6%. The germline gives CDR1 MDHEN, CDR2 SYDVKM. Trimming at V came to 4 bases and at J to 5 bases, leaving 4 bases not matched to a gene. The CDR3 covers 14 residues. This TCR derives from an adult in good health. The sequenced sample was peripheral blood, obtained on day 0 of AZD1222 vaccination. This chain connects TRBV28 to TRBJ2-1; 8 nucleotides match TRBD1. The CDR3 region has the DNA TGTGCCAGCAGTTACAGGGGGGACGACAATGAGCAGTTCTTC. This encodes CASSYRGDDNEQFF. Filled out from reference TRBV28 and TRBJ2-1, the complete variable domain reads DVKVTQSSRYLVKRTGEKVFLECVQDMDHENMFWYRQDPGLGLRLIYFSYDVKMKEKGDIPEGYSVSREKKERFSLILESASTNQTSMYLCASSYRGDDNEQFFGPGTRLTVL.